The 27 T cell receptor beta chains below were found in one sample sequenced in a study of spatial heterogeneity in lung cancer. Indicated time point: blood at routine non-recurrence follow-up after resection. Sequencing covered unsorted whole RNA taken from tumor, nontumor lung or frozen PBMC. TCRdb reanalysed the 5' RACE reads using MiXCR and keeps one entry per CDR3 protein. The table has about 120,000 distinct CDR3 sequences, 12% seen once; the top ten hold roughly 15%. The input for sequencing was PBMCs, taken at follow-up. The receptors derive from a male donor with early-stage non-small cell lung cancer.

This clonotype was seen a handful of times. The chain joins TRBV11-2 to TRBJ1-4; 11 nucleotides align to TRBD1. J gave up 11 bases and V 5 bases, and 16 bases lay outside the gene matches. Germline CDR1 and CDR2: SGHAT and FQNNGV. The CDR3 is made up of 17 amino acids. This chain's CDR3 is CASSRATRDRGFGKLFF. In DNA form, the CDR3 reads TGTGCCAGCAGCCGGGCAACCCGGGACAGGGGGTTTGGCAAACTGTTTTTT. Complete variable domain (other parts from reference TRBV11-2 and TRBJ1-4): EAGVAQSPRYKIIEKRQSVAFWCNPISGHATLYWYQQILGQGPKLLIQFQNNGVVDDSQLPKDRFSAERLKGVDSTLKIQPAKLEDSAVYLCASSRATRDRGFGKLFFGSGTQLSVL.

This clonotype was counted a few times. This chain uses TRBV7-8 with TRBJ1-5; 7 nucleotides match TRBD1. The CDR3 runs 15 residues. Trimming removed 5 bases from V and 4 bases from J; junction bases left unmatched: 8. Germline-derived CDR1 and CDR2 are SGHVS and FQNEAQ. The CDR3 protein is CASSQVRDRNQPQHF. In nucleotides, the CDR3 is TGTGCCAGCAGCCAGGTCCGGGACAGAAATCAGCCCCAGCATTTT.

V is TRBV2 and J is TRBJ1-5, with 7 bases identical to TRBD1. The CDR3 consists of 15 residues. CDR1 is SNHLY, CDR2 FYNNEI, per germline. V lost 6 bases and J lost 3; bases outside the gene matches: 8. The CDR3 is CASRDQGVYNQPQHF. CDR3 nucleotide sequence: TGTGCCAGCAGGGACCAGGGGGTTTACAATCAGCCCCAGCATTTT.

The V gene is TRBV20-1, the J gene TRBJ1-1; D is unresolved. V was cut by 4 bases and J by 1 base, with 7 bases left in between. The CDR3 runs to 12 residues. The V gene's germline CDR1 is DFQATT and CDR2 SNEGSKA (reference sequence). In DNA form, the CDR3 reads TGCAGTGCTATGAGGCAGAACACTGAAGCTTTCTTT. It yields the protein CSAMRQNTEAFF.

This rearrangement joins TRBV7-2 to TRBJ2-1, with TRBD2 identical over 8 bases. Germline CDR1 and CDR2: SGHTA and FQGNSA. The CDR3 has 16 amino acids. The V and J ends lost 6 bases and 3 bases, in that order; junction bases with no gene match: 10. This chain's CDR3 is CASSTSPGGFYNEQFF. DNA for the CDR3: TGTGCCAGCAGTACCTCCCCGGGGGGGTTCTACAATGAGCAGTTCTTC.

This clonotype was counted many times. The chain uses TRBV5-1 and TRBJ1-2, with TRBD1 identical over 8 bases. The CDR3 spans 14 residues. The germline V gene encodes CDR1 SGHRS and CDR2 YFSETQ. J was trimmed by 8 bases and V by 3 bases; bases with no gene match: 9. The CDR3 region has the DNA TGCGCCAGCAGCTCTGGACAGGGAGAAGGAGGCTACACCTTC. Translated: CASSSGQGEGGYTF.

This rearrangement joins TRBV3-1 to TRBJ1-4; D is unresolved. Germline CDR1 reads LGHDT; CDR2 reads YNNKEL (reference sequence). This CDR3 has 12 residues. Trimming left V 3 bases short and J 5 bases short, with 4 bases between. The CDR3 loop reads CASSHRNEKLFF. CDR3 nucleotides: TGTGCCAGCAGCCACAGAAATGAAAAACTGTTTTTT.

This clonotype was picked up a small number of times. V is TRBV5-4 and J is TRBJ1-2, with 7 bases matching TRBD1. Germline lookup yields CDR1 SGHNT and CDR2 YYREEE (reference sequence). The CDR3 has 13 residues. Trimming at V came to 4 bases and at J to 7 bases, leaving 7 bases not matched to a gene. In DNA form, the CDR3 reads TGTGCCAGCAGCCCGGTAGGGGGCTTTGGCTACACCTTC. Its protein is CASSPVGGFGYTF.

This rearrangement joins TRBV11-3 to TRBJ2-1; possibly TRBD2 for D (5 bases). V was clipped by 1 base and J by 2 bases, with 12 bases between them. This CDR3 spans 16 amino acids. Germline V gene lookup returns CDR1 SGHNT and CDR2 YENEEA. CDR3 amino acids: CASSLVVLAPYNEQFF. The CDR3, as DNA: TGTGCCAGCAGCTTAGTAGTGCTAGCCCCCTACAATGAGCAGTTCTTC.

Here the CDR3 DNA reads TGTGCCAGCAGGGCTACAGGATCCCTTCAGCCCCAGCATTTT. Translated: CASRATGSLQPQHF. The V call is TRBV6-1, the J call TRBJ1-5; maybe TRBD1 (5 bases). CDR3 length: 14 residues. Trimming took 6 bases from V and 6 from J, leaving 15 bases between them. Germline V gene lookup returns CDR1 MNHNS and CDR2 SASEGT.

This chain joins TRBV7-2 and TRBJ1-1; D not resolved. The CDR3 runs to 13 residues. Germline lookup yields CDR1 SGHTA and CDR2 FQGNSA. V was cut by 1 base and J by 5 bases, with 8 bases left in between. The DNA for the CDR3 is TGTGCCAGCAGCTTAGAAAGGGTTACTGAAGCTTTCTTT. Its translation is CASSLERVTEAFF.

At least ten counts were recorded for this clonotype. The CDR3 coding sequence is TGTGCCAGCAGCTTAGGATCTGGTGGCGGCTACACCTTC. Translating gives CASSLGSGGGYTF. The chain couples TRBV7-9 to TRBJ1-2; D is unresolved. CDR3 length: 13 residues. The V gene's germline CDR1 is SEHNR and CDR2 FQNEAQ (reference sequence). Trimming pared 1 base from V and 8 bases from J, leaving 11 bases between.

This clonotype has a handful of counts. The chain recombines TRBV5-1 with TRBJ2-6; possibly TRBD1 for D (5 bases). The CDR3 is 15 amino acids. Germline values: CDR1 SGHRS, CDR2 YFSETQ. Trimming took 5 bases from V and 1 from J, leaving 10 bases between them. CDR3 sequence (DNA): TGCGCCAGCAGAGGGGTCCTTTCTGGGGCCAACGTCCTGACTTTC. This codes for CASRGVLSGANVLTF.

This clonotype has ten or more counts. J is TRBJ2-7 and V is TRBV14, with unresolved D. The CDR3 is 12 residues long. V was trimmed by 1 base and J by 7 bases, leaving 8 bases between them. Germline CDR1 reads SGHDN; CDR2 reads FVKESK. This chain's CDR3 is CASSQVRTEQYF. The DNA of the CDR3 is TGTGCCAGCAGCCAAGTTAGGACGGAGCAGTACTTC.

This clonotype came up many times. The chain carries TRBV6-5 and TRBJ2-7, with TRBD1 matching over 8 bases. Germline CDR1 MNHEY, CDR2 SVGAGI. CDR3 length: 15 amino acids. Trimming took 6 bases from V and 0 from J; bases not matched to a gene: 7. CDR3 nucleotide sequence: TGTGCCAGCAGCTATACAGGGGGATTCTCCTACGAGCAGTACTTC. It translates to CASSYTGGFSYEQYF.

This clonotype was seen only a few times. The chain links TRBV5-1 to TRBJ2-1; possibly TRBD1 for D (6 bases). The CDR3 loop spans 16 amino acids. Trimming took 4 bases from V and 6 from J, leaving 20 bases between them. In germline, CDR1 is SGHRS, CDR2 YFSETQ. The CDR3 reads CASSHEKPQGGNEQFF. The CDR3 coding sequence is TGCGCCAGCAGCCACGAGAAACCACAGGGCGGCAATGAGCAGTTCTTC.

The chain employs TRBV5-1 and TRBJ2-7; D remains unclear. Per the germline V gene, CDR1 is SGHRS and CDR2 is YFSETQ. The ends were cut back, 4 bases at V and 0 bases at J, with 14 bases in the middle. This CDR3 has 15 amino acids. The CDR3 bases are TGCGCCAGCAGCCCTCAGCCCTCTAGCTCCTACGAGCAGTACTTC. It codes for CASSPQPSSSYEQYF.

In this sample, this clonotype turned up a few times. The V gene is TRBV27, the J gene TRBJ2-7, with D possibly matching TRBD1 (5 bases). The CDR3 spans 15 residues. CDR1 and CDR2 from the germline V gene are MNHEY and SMNVEV (reference sequence). V was trimmed by 6 bases and J by 3 bases, leaving 18 bases between them. CDR3 loop: CASSSLWSGLYEQYF. For the CDR3, the DNA is TGTGCCAGCAGCTCCCTTTGGTCAGGGCTCTACGAGCAGTACTTC.

This clonotype appeared a few times. The gene calls are TRBV12-3 or TRBV12-4 and TRBJ2-1; D is undetermined. This CDR3 has 10 amino acids. V was clipped by 5 bases and J by 10 bases, with 6 bases between them. CDR3 region: CASSIQEQFF. The CDR3 DNA reads TGTGCCAGCAGTATCCAAGAGCAGTTCTTC.

This clonotype was seen only a few times. The chain uses TRBV28 and TRBJ1-1, with D perhaps TRBD1 (5 bases). The germline V gene has CDR1 MDHEN and CDR2 SYDVKM. CDR3 length equals 15 residues. Deletions cut 3 bases from V and 5 bases from J, with 16 bases between. In DNA, the CDR3 is TGTGCCAGCAGTTTGTCAGCGCTCAAGGGGACTGAAGCTTTCTTT. Its protein is CASSLSALKGTEAFF.

This clonotype was detected ten times or more. The V gene is TRBV4-1, the J gene TRBJ2-3, with a possible D match to TRBD1 (5 bases). The V gene's germline CDR1 is MGHRA and CDR2 YSYEKL. V was shortened by 3 bases and J by 11 bases, with 12 bases between the two germline ends. This CDR3 is 12 amino acids long. DNA of the CDR3: TGCGCCAGCAGCCAGCTAGGGGTAGTGCAGTATTTT. Amino acids: CASSQLGVVQYF.

CDR3 loop: CSAPKGLNQPQHF. The CDR3 DNA follows: TGCAGTGCCCCCAAAGGGCTTAATCAGCCCCAGCATTTT. The V gene is TRBV20-1, the J gene TRBJ1-5; D gene ambiguous. V lost 6 bases, J lost 4 bases, and 13 bases lay in between. The CDR3 spans 13 residues. Germline V CDR1 and CDR2: DFQATT, SNEGSKA (reference sequence).

This sequence joins TRBV2 and TRBJ2-7, with 12 nucleotides matching TRBD2. Losses at the gene ends were 10 bases for V and 7 bases for J; bases not matched to a gene: 11. This CDR3 has 14 amino acids. From germline, CDR1 is SNHLY and CDR2 FYNNEI. The CDR3 spells CAIWSGLAGREQYF. The CDR3 DNA reads as TGTGCCATCTGGTCGGGACTAGCGGGCCGGGAGCAGTACTTC.

This chain uses TRBV12-3 or TRBV12-4 with TRBJ2-5, with D unresolved. CDR3 length: 16 residues. Trimming took 3 bases from V and 0 from J, leaving 14 bases between them. The CDR3 DNA follows: TGTGCCAGCAGTTTTGTCGTACGGCCAGACCAAGAGACCCAGTACTTC. Translating gives CASSFVVRPDQETQYF.

The rearrangement uses TRBV30 and TRBJ2-1, with 8 positions matching TRBD2. Per the germline V gene, CDR1 is GTSNPN and CDR2 is SVGIG (reference sequence). This CDR3 comprises 15 residues. The V and J ends lost 2 bases and 9 bases, in that order; junction bases with no gene match: 12. CDR3 sequence (DNA): TGTGCCTGGAGTCCTTTCCAGCGGGGGAGCGGTGAGCAGTTCTTC. This codes for CAWSPFQRGSGEQFF.

This clonotype was counted many times. J is TRBJ2-2 and V is TRBV4-2; perhaps D is TRBD1 or TRBD2 (6 bases each). V was pared by 0 bases and J by 4 bases, with 21 bases between. Per the germline V gene, CDR1 is LGHNA and CDR2 is YNFKEQ. CDR3 length equals 19 residues. This CDR3 reads CASSQDIPHGGQGTGELFF. The CDR3 DNA reads as TGTGCCAGCAGCCAAGATATCCCCCATGGGGGGCAGGGCACCGGGGAGCTGTTTTTT.

This clonotype was detected a few times. The chain recombines TRBV6-5 with TRBJ2-3, with 10 bases that match TRBD1. V shed 6 bases, J shed 6 bases, and the junction held 9 bases outside the gene matches. Looked up from germline, CDR1 is MNHEY and CDR2 is SVGAGI. This CDR3 has 15 residues. CDR3 coding DNA: TGTGCCAGCAGCCTCCGGGACAGGGGATACGATACGCAGTATTTT. Residues: CASSLRDRGYDTQYF.